The next 16 T cell receptor beta chains were all read from a single sample in a study of metastatic and nonmetastatic thyroid tumors. Every patient underwent thyroid surgery untreated. Via MiXCR, TCRdb re-called the PCR reads. This sample carries roughly 5,400 clones, about 29% of them seen once, and the ten largest clones take roughly 9.6%. Sequenced sample: adjacent normal tissue. These receptors were obtained from a female donor with papillary thyroid cancer or a benign thyroid nodule (not recorded which). Some clones in this sample may be carry-over from other donors' samples.

In this sample, this clone turned up a few times. A much larger clone lies one base from this, so it may be a read error. This sequence joins TRBV4-2 and TRBJ2-1; 9 bases are shared with TRBD1. Germline values: CDR1 LGHNA, CDR2 YNFKEQ. The CDR3 loop spans 16 amino acids. The CDR3 spells CASSKNTGGSYDEQFF. The CDR3 DNA sequence: TGTGCCAGCAGCAAGAACACAGGGGGCTCCTACGATGAGCAGTTCTTC.

About this clone: Compared with germline, one end of the junction differs, possibly owing to a read error. The gene calls are TRBV5-1 and TRBJ2-1; D gene uncertain. CDR1 is SGHRS and CDR2 is YFSETQ in the germline V gene. The CDR3 has 15 residues. The chain's CDR3 is CASSLTSVAYNEQFF. CDR3 nucleotide sequence: TGCGCCAGCAGCTTGACGTCAGTCGCCTATAATGAGCAGTTCTTC.

This clone was counted a few times. Written as DNA, the CDR3 is TGTGCCAGCAGCTCGATAGGGGCTGGCTACACCTTC. Its protein product is CASSSIGAGYTF. J is TRBJ1-2 and V is TRBV7-2, with D maybe TRBD1 (5 bases). The CDR3 is 12 residues long. Germline CDR1 reads SGHTA; CDR2 reads FQGNSA. Trimming shortened V by 4 bases and J by 7 bases, and 10 bases separated the two germline ends. The full variable domain, with the rest looked up from reference TRBV7-2 and TRBJ1-2, is GAGVSQSPSNKVTEKGKDVELRCDPISGHTALYWYRQSLGQGLEFLIYFQGNSAPDKSGLPSDRFSAERTGGSVSTLTIQRTQQEDSAVYLCASSSIGAGYTFGSGTRLTVV.

This clone is labeled as medium-sized. The chain couples TRBV19 to TRBJ2-1, with D possibly matching TRBD2 (5 bases). The CDR3 totals 15 residues. The germline CDR1 and CDR2 sequences are LNHDA and SQIVND (reference sequence). Trimming shortened V by 4 bases and J by 8 bases, and 18 bases separated the two germline ends. For the CDR3, the DNA is TGTGCCAGTAGTACGGACGTAGCGTCCCCCTATGAGCAGTTCTTC. Residues: CASSTDVASPYEQFF. The variable domain in full, completed from reference TRBV19 and TRBJ2-1, reads DGGITQSPKYLFRKEGQNVTLSCEQNLNHDAMYWYRQDPGQGLRLIYYSQIVNDFQKGDIAEGYSVSREKKESFPLTVTSAQKNPTAFYLCASSTDVASPYEQFFGPGTRLTVL.

This clone counts as medium-sized. The chain carries TRBV24-1 and TRBJ2-2, with D unresolved. V lost 5 bases and J lost 2, with 8 bases in between. The CDR3 is 14 amino acids. In germline, CDR1 is KGHDR, CDR2 SFDVKD. The CDR3 protein is CATSGAGNTGELFF. Written as DNA, the CDR3 is TGTGCCACCAGTGGCGCTGGTAACACCGGGGAGCTGTTTTTT.

This clone came up a few times. The V gene is TRBV2, the J gene TRBJ2-7; 10 bases align to TRBD2. Germline lookup yields CDR1 SNHLY and CDR2 FYNNEI. J was trimmed by 5 bases and V by 6 bases; bases with no gene match: 10. This CDR3 region has 15 residues. CDR3: CASRYSGRAGDEQYF. The CDR3, as DNA: TGTGCCAGCAGGTACAGCGGGAGGGCCGGGGACGAGCAGTACTTC.

This chain connects TRBV2 to TRBJ1-5, with no clear D. Trimming removed 4 bases at V and 6 bases at J, with 4 bases between. CDR3 length: 11 residues. CDR1 SNHLY and CDR2 FYNNEI come from the germline V gene. CDR3 bases: TGTGCCAGCAGTGGGGGTCAGCCCCAGCATTTT. Its protein is CASSGGQPQHF.

CDR3 DNA: TGTGCCAGCAGGCTCCGGATTACTCAGCCCCAGCATTTT. Its translation: CASRLRITQPQHF. This chain connects TRBV28 to TRBJ1-5; unclear D gene. Trimming left V 6 bases short and J 6 bases short, with 12 bases between. The CDR3 is 13 residues long. Germline lookup yields CDR1 MDHEN and CDR2 SYDVKM.

By frequency in the sample, this clone is medium-sized. V is TRBV28 and J is TRBJ2-5, with D hard to call. V was shortened by 5 bases and J by 1 base, with 20 bases between the two germline ends. CDR1 MDHEN and CDR2 SYDVKM come from the germline V gene. CDR3 length: 17 amino acids. The CDR3 spells CASSHLWVQFGQETQYF. In nucleotides, the CDR3 is TGTGCCAGCAGTCACTTATGGGTCCAGTTTGGCCAAGAGACCCAGTACTTC.

This clone was observed many times. The chain joins TRBV4-2 to TRBJ2-1, with D possibly matching TRBD1 (6 bases). The CDR3 has 16 amino acids. CDR1 is LGHNA, CDR2 YNFKEQ, per germline. Deletions cut 0 bases from V and 5 bases from J, with 14 bases between. The CDR3 is CASSQELQGRNNEQFF. The DNA of the CDR3 is TGTGCCAGCAGCCAAGAGCTACAGGGAAGGAACAATGAGCAGTTCTTC.

This clone is medium-sized within its sample. The V and J genes are TRBV6-4 and TRBJ2-3; TRBD1 might be the D (6 bases). V was cut by 4 bases and J by 4 bases, with 9 bases left in between. The germline V gene has CDR1 MRHNA and CDR2 SNTAGT. CDR3 length equals 13 residues. CDR3 amino acids: CASSVQGPDTQYF. CDR3 nucleotide sequence: TGTGCCAGCAGTGTACAGGGTCCAGATACGCAGTATTTT.

This clone has a handful of counts. V and J are TRBV10-3 and TRBJ2-5; D unclear. Germline-derived CDR1 and CDR2 are ENHRY and SYGVKD. V gave up 2 bases and J gave up 2 bases, with 6 bases separating them. The CDR3 sequence is 13 residues long. This CDR3 is CAISEGQQETQYF. DNA of the CDR3: TGTGCCATCAGTGAGGGGCAGCAAGAGACCCAGTACTTC.

Comments on this clone: Compared with germline, one end of the junction differs, possibly owing to a read error. The chain carries TRBV9 and TRBJ2-5, with 11 bases aligning to TRBD2. The CDR3 is 14 amino acids. The germline gives CDR1 SGDLS, CDR2 YYNGEE. The CDR3 DNA reads as TGTGCCAGCAGCAATATTAGCGGGAGGGAGACCCAGTACTTT. Amino acids: CASSNISGRETQYF.

Regarding this clone: A junction boundary mismatches the germline segment, possibly from a read error. The V and J genes are TRBV6-2 or TRBV6-3 and TRBJ1-2; the match to TRBD1 covers 7 bases. The germline CDR1 and CDR2 sequences are MNHEY and SVGEGT. This CDR3 has 13 amino acids. Written as DNA, the CDR3 is TGTGCCAGCAGTTACGGGACAGCCTATGACTACACCTTC. Encoded protein: CASSYGTAYDYTF.

By sample share, this clone is medium-sized. The rearrangement uses TRBV10-3 and TRBJ2-5; 9 nucleotides line up with TRBD2. The CDR3 is made up of 14 amino acids. Germline CDR1 ENHRY, CDR2 SYGVKD. The junction had 4 bases not matched to a gene; V was cut back by 3 bases and J by 5 bases. In DNA form, the CDR3 reads TGTGCCATCAGTGACCCCGCGGGAGGGGAGACCCAGTACTTC. Its translation is CAISDPAGGETQYF.

The rearrangement uses TRBV27 and TRBJ2-7; a possible D gene is TRBD2 (5 bases). The CDR3 covers 15 residues. Germline lookup yields CDR1 MNHEY and CDR2 SMNVEV (reference sequence). Deletions cut 5 bases from V and 0 bases from J, with 14 bases between. In nucleotides, the CDR3 is TGTGCCAGCAGTCCCCGACTAACGAGCTCCTACGAGCAGTACTTC. It translates to CASSPRLTSSYEQYF.